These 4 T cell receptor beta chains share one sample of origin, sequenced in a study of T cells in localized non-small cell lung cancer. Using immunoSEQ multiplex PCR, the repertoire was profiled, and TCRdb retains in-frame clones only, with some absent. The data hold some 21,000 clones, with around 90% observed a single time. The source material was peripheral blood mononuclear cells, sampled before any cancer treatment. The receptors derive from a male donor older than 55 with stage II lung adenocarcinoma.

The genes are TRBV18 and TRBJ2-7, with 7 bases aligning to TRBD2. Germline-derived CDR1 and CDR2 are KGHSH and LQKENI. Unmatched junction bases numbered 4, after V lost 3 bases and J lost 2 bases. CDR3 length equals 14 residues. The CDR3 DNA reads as TGTGCCAGCTCACCTTACAGCGGGGCCTACGAGCAGTACTTC. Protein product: CASSPYSGAYEQYF.

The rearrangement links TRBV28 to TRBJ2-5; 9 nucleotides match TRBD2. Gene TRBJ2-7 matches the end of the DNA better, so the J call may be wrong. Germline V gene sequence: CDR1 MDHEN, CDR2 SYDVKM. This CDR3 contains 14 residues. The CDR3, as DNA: TGTGCCAGCAGTTTTGGAGCGGGAGGTAGCGAGCAGTACTTC. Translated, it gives CASSFGAGGSEQYF.

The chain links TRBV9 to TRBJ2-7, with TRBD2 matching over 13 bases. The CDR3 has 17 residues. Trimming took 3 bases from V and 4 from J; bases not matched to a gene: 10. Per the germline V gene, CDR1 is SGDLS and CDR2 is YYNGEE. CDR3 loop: CASSADPGLAGLYEQYF. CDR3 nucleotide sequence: TGTGCCAGCAGCGCGGACCCGGGACTAGCGGGATTGTACGAGCAGTACTTC.

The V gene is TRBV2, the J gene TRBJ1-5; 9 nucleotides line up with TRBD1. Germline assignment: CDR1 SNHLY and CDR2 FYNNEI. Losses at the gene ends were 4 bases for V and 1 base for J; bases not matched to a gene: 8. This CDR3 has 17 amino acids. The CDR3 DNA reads TGTGCCAGCAGTGTTGGGACCACAGGGGGCAGCAATCAGCCCCAGCATTTT. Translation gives CASSVGTTGGSNQPQHF.